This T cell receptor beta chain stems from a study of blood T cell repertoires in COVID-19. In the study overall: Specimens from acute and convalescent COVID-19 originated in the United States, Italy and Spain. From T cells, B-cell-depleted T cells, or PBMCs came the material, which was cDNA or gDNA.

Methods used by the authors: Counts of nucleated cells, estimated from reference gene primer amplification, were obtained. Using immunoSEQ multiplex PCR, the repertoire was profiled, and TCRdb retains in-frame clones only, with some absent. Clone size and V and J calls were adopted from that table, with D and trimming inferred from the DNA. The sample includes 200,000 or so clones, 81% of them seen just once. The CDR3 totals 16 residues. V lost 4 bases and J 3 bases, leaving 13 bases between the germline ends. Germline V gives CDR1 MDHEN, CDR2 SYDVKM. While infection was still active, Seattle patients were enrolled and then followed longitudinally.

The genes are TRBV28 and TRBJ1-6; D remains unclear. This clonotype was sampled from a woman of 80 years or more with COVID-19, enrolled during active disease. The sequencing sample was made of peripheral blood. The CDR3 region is CASSYNSGFYNSPLHF. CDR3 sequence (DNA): TGTGCCAGCAGTTATAACTCGGGGTTCTATAATTCACCCCTCCACTTT.